Listed below are T cell receptor beta chains from one sample, sequenced in a study of cytomegalovirus exposure and HLA in healthy donors. Generated by immunoSEQ multiplex PCR, the TCRdb table keeps only in-frame clones and is missing some. Of over 110,000 clones in the sample, 70% to 80% were seen once. What was sequenced was PBMCs. The receptors shown here come from a woman aged 40-49 years in good health and CMV-seropositive. The CDR3 runs from the conserved cysteine through the conserved F or W. Fields, in order: V gene, D gene, J gene, clone size, CDR3 DNA, CDR3 protein. D genes are given only for firm matches. Where a row states a size, it is once, few, many or the class of an expanded clone; other rows omit it.

TRBV18	.	TRBJ1-3	.	TGTGCCAGCTCTCCACAGGGAGTCGCTGGAAACACCATATATTTT	CASSPQGVAGNTIYF
TRBV11-2	.	TRBJ2-7	.	TGTGCCAGCAGCTATGAACAATACACCTACGAGCAGTACTTC	CASSYEQYTYEQYF
TRBV5-1	.	TRBJ2-3	.	TGCGCCAGCAGCATTGACAGTAGCACAGATACGCAGTATTTT	CASSIDSSTDTQYF
TRBV29-1	.	TRBJ2-3	.	TGCAGCGTTGTTCACGGGACAGATACGCAGTATTTT	CSVVHGTDTQYF
TRBV29-1	.	TRBJ1-2	.	TGCAGCGTTGAATACCAGGGAAAGTATGGCTACACCTTC	CSVEYQGKYGYTF
TRBV6-5	.	TRBJ2-1	.	TGTGCCAGCAGTTTAGCCGCTAGCCATGAGCAGTTCTTC	CASSLAASHEQFF
TRBV9	TRBD2	TRBJ2-1	.	TGTGCCAGCAGCCCCCGGGGCGGGCTAGCGGGAGGGTCCGGCAATGAGCAGTTCTTC	CASSPRGGLAGGSGNEQFF
TRBV11-3	TRBD2	TRBJ2-1	.	TGTGCCAGCAGCCTTTCCGGGACTAGCGGGAGCAATGAGCAGTTCTTC	CASSLSGTSGSNEQFF
TRBV21-1	.	TRBJ2-5	once	TGTGCCAGCAGCAAGACTAGCGAGGAAGAGACCCAGTACTTC	CASSKTSEEETQYF
TRBV5-1	TRBD1	TRBJ2-2	.	TGCGCCAGCAGCTTCGGACAGGGGGGAACCGGGGAGCTGTTTTTT	CASSFGQGGTGELFF
TRBV6-1	.	TRBJ2-2	.	TGTGCCAGCAGCCGCCAGGGTCTAATTACCGGGGAGCTGTTTTTT	CASSRQGLITGELFF
TRBV7-2	.	TRBJ2-1	.	TGTGCCAGCAGCTTGATGGGCAGCGGAACCTACAATGAGCAGTTCTTC	CASSLMGSGTYNEQFF
TRBV15	TRBD2	TRBJ2-3	.	TGTGCCACCAGCAGGACCGCGGGACTATCCACAGATACGCAGTATTTT	CATSRTAGLSTDTQYF
TRBV2	TRBD2	TRBJ2-2	.	TGTGCCAGCAGGGTCATAGCGGGAGGAACCGGGGAGCTGTTTTTT	CASRVIAGGTGELFF
TRBV5-1	TRBD2	TRBJ2-5	.	TGCGCCAGCAGCTTGTGGGCAGCGGGAGTGGAGACCCAGTACTTC	CASSLWAAGVETQYF
TRBV5-1	TRBD2	TRBJ2-1	.	TGCGCCAGCAGCTTACCGGGACTACAGAATGAGCAGTTCTTC	CASSLPGLQNEQFF
TRBV2	TRBD1	TRBJ1-1	.	TGTGCCACCCGGACAGGTGAGAACACTGAAGCTTTCTTT	CATRTGENTEAFF
TRBV4-2	TRBD2	TRBJ2-1	.	TGTGCCAGCAGCGCCGGGACTAGCGGTACCAATGAGCAGTTCTTC	CASSAGTSGTNEQFF
TRBV9	TRBD1	TRBJ2-3	.	TGTGCCAGCAGCTGGACAGGGGGCGCTTCAGATACGCAGTATTTT	CASSWTGGASDTQYF
TRBV11-2	TRBD2	TRBJ2-1	.	TGTGCCAGCAGCCTCCGCCGACTAGCTAATGAGCAGTTCTTC	CASSLRRLANEQFF
TRBV19	TRBD1	TRBJ2-4	.	TGTGCCAGTAGTATCCGCCGGGACAGGGGTCCGGTCATTCAGTACTTC	CASSIRRDRGPVIQYF
TRBV25-1	.	TRBJ2-5	.	TGTGCCAGCAGTGAATGGGGTGCGGGAACTCAAGAGACCCAGTACTTC	CASSEWGAGTQETQYF
TRBV19	.	TRBJ2-3	.	TGTGCCAGTAGCCAGGGGACCAGCACAGATACGCAGTATTTT	CASSQGTSTDTQYF
TRBV18	.	TRBJ2-3	.	TGTGCCAGCTCACCAGTACAGGGAACAGATACGCAGTATTTT	CASSPVQGTDTQYF
TRBV25-1	TRBD1	TRBJ1-1	.	TGTGCCAGCAGTGAATGGCAGGGGGCAAGGACTGAAGCTTTCTTT	CASSEWQGARTEAFF
TRBV11-2	.	TRBJ1-2	once	TGTGCCAGCAGCTTCTCCAGAAACTATGGCTACACCTTC	CASSFSRNYGYTF
TRBV27	.	TRBJ1-3	once	TGTGCCAGCAGTCAGAGGGGAGGCACCATATATTTT	CASSQRGGTIYF
TRBV10-1	TRBD2	TRBJ2-5	.	TGCGCCAGCAGTTCACGGACTAGCGGGAGTTGGGAGACCCAGTACTTC	CASSSRTSGSWETQYF
TRBV9	.	TRBJ1-3	.	TGTGCCAGCAGCGTAGGCGCCACCAGGCTCGCAAACACCATATATTTT	CASSVGATRLANTIYF
TRBV5-1	.	TRBJ2-5	.	TGCGCCAGCAGCGTGACAGCACAAGAGACCCAGTACTTC	CASSVTAQETQYF
TRBV28	TRBD1	TRBJ1-2	.	TGTGCCAGCTCTACAGGGGGCTTCCTTGCCTATGGCTACACCTTC	CASSTGGFLAYGYTF
TRBV27	.	TRBJ2-7	.	TGTGCCAGCAGTTTAATGACAGGTTCCTACGAGCAGTACTTC	CASSLMTGSYEQYF
TRBV9	.	TRBJ2-2	once	TGTGCCAGCAGCGCCCCACAGGGCATGAACACCGGGGAGCTGTTTTTT	CASSAPQGMNTGELFF
TRBV13	.	TRBJ2-7	.	TGTGCCAGCAGCTTAGGCAGGGCCTACGAGCAGTACTTC	CASSLGRAYEQYF
TRBV5-5	TRBD1	TRBJ2-1	few	TGTGCCAGCAGCTGGCGGACAGGGGAATACAATGAGCAGTTCTTC	CASSWRTGEYNEQFF
TRBV19	TRBD1	TRBJ2-7	once	TGTGCCAGTAGTACTTGGGACAGCTCCTACGAGCAGTACTTC	CASSTWDSSYEQYF
TRBV7-2	TRBD2	TRBJ2-1	.	TGTGCCAGCAGCCCCGGACTAGCGGGAGGCTCCTACAATGAGCAGTTCTTC	CASSPGLAGGSYNEQFF